This T cell receptor beta chain was retrieved from a study of blood T cell repertoires in COVID-19. Sequenced by immunoSEQ multiplex PCR; TCRdb stores in-frame clones only, minus some. The sample yields about 150,000 clones, around 80% seen once. Sequencing was done on a sample of PBMCs or T cells enriched from blood (not recorded which). The receptor was isolated from a man aged 45 to 65 who had recovered from COVID-19.

Here the CDR3 reads CASSLGQGNEKLFF. CDR3 in DNA: TGTGCCAGCAGCTTAGGGCAGGGGAATGAAAAACTGTTTTTT. The chain employs TRBV7-9 and TRBJ1-4, with a tentative D call TRBD1 (6 bases). This CDR3 is 14 amino acids long. V gave up 1 base and J gave up 5 bases, with 8 bases separating them. The V gene's germline CDR1 is SEHNR and CDR2 FQNEAQ (reference sequence).